This entry features one TCR beta chain sequence. In the study's own analysis: Quantification of nucleated cells was approximated via reference gene primer amplification. TCRdb's table, derived via immunoSEQ multiplex PCR, lists solely in-frame clones and lacks some. D and trimming were read from the DNA, whereas the V and J calls and clone size are those reported in that table. The repertoire holds 200,000 to 300,000 clones, with nearly 90% as singletons. This sample is part of a study of blood T cell repertoires in COVID-19. Study at large: Collection of acute and convalescent COVID-19 samples took place in the United States, Italy and Spain. Nucleic acid was either cDNA or gDNA, and it came from T cells, B-cell-depleted T cells, or PBMCs.

V lost 10 bases and J lost 1, with 14 bases in between. Germline V gene lookup returns CDR1 MNHEY and CDR2 SVGAGI. CDR3 size: 13 residues. Material: peripheral blood. This clonotype was sampled from a human donor in a cohort sampled during active COVID-19. The rearrangement links TRBV6-5 to TRBJ2-7, with D possibly matching TRBD2 (5 bases). CDR3: CATERADSYEQYF. CDR3 nucleotide sequence: TGTGCCACCGAGAGAGCGGATTCCTACGAGCAGTACTTC.